This T cell receptor beta chain was identified in a study of tumor-infiltrating lymphocytes in localized non-small cell lung cancer. Study context: Patients included smokers and never-smokers with various histologies, some sampled after neoadjuvant chemotherapy.

This clone was detected a few times. Only in-frame clones appear in the TCRdb table, and some are missing; sequencing was by immunoSEQ multiplex PCR. Of around 24,000 clones in the sample, roughly two thirds were seen once. The CDR3 has 13 amino acids. Per germline, CDR1 ENHRY and CDR2 SYGVKD. The V end lost 7 bases, the J end lost 6 bases, and 15 bases lay between the germline ends. The TCR was taken from a human donor with non-small cell lung cancer. The V and J genes are TRBV10-3 and TRBJ1-1; the D gene is possibly TRBD1 (5 bases). Specimen: lung tumor tissue. The chain's CDR3 is CAITGGEGAEAFF. In DNA form, the CDR3 reads TGTGCCATCACCGGGGGTGAAGGGGCTGAAGCTTTCTTT.